Below are 26 T cell receptor beta chains sequenced from a single sample in a study of T cell repertoires in cytomegalovirus infection (dated by TCRdb to the late 2010s). Sequencing was performed on an Illumina HiSeq 1500. TCRdb took the public reads, trimmed them with fastp at Q25, ran MiXCR for clone calling and kept in-frame beta chains. Rows are unified per CDR3 protein, each entry keeping the most common DNA and genes. This sample gives fewer than 700,000 distinct CDR3 sequences in total; 24% of them show up just once. The ten largest make up roughly 8% of the sample. The sample was CD8+ T cells from PBMCs. These TCRs come from a human donor in good health (CMV status not recorded). Some clones in this sample may be carry-over from other donors' samples.

This clonotype was seen at least ten times. V and J are TRBV7-8 and TRBJ2-7; D is perhaps TRBD1 or TRBD2 (5 bases each). V was shortened by 5 bases and J by 3 bases, with 17 bases between the two germline ends. The CDR3 runs to 15 residues. Per the germline V gene, CDR1 is SGHVS and CDR2 is FQNEAQ. CDR3 DNA sequence: TGTGCCAGCAGCGCCCGGGACCGGACTTACTACGAGCAGTACGTC. As protein: CASSARDRTYYEQYV.

The chain carries TRBV27 and TRBJ2-3, with D possibly matching TRBD1 (7 bases). V gave up 4 bases and J gave up 7 bases, with 15 bases separating them. CDR1 and CDR2 from the germline V gene are MNHEY and SMNVEV (reference sequence). The CDR3 consists of 14 residues. The CDR3 coding sequence is TGTGCCAGCAGTTCAGGGGGGCCTCGGAATACGCAGTATTTT. Amino acid sequence: CASSSGGPRNTQYF.

This clonotype has more than one count but fewer than ten. CDR3 region: CRALGVNTEAFF. CDR3 nucleotide sequence: TGCAGAGCGTTAGGGGTGAACACTGAAGCTTTCTTT. The J gene is TRBJ1-1, the V gene TRBV29-1; D perhaps matches TRBD1 (5 bases). CDR1 and CDR2 from the germline V gene are SQVTM and ANQGSEA. CDR3 length: 12 residues. Using reference TRBV29-1 and TRBJ1-1 for the parts outside the CDR3, the full variable domain is SAVISQKPSRDICQRGTSLTIQCQVDSQVTMMFWYRQQPGQSLTLIATANQGSEATYESGFVIDKFPISRPNLTFSTLTVSNMSPEDSSIYLCRALGVNTEAFFGQGTRLTVV.

In its sample, this clonotype was seen many times. The chain employs TRBV7-9 and TRBJ1-2, with D unclear. Deletions cut 5 bases from V and 2 bases from J, with 6 bases between. In germline, CDR1 is SEHNR, CDR2 FQNEAQ (reference sequence). This CDR3 is built from 12 residues. CDR3 sequence reads: CASSPENYGYTF. In DNA, the CDR3 is TGTGCCAGCAGCCCGGAAAACTATGGCTACACCTTC.

The table lists this clonotype with a few counts. V is TRBV6-6 and J is TRBJ1-2; 7 nucleotides agree with TRBD1. Unmatched junction bases numbered 10, after V lost 6 bases and J lost 6 bases. The CDR3 sequence is 14 residues long. Germline V gene sequence: CDR1 MNHNY, CDR2 SVGAGI (reference sequence). CDR3 in DNA: TGTGCCAGCAGCTATACAGGGGAGGTCGATGGCTACACCTTC. Residues: CASSYTGEVDGYTF.

Many counts were recorded for this clonotype. The J gene is TRBJ1-1, the V gene TRBV7-2; D uncertain. This CDR3 spans 13 amino acids. V lost 4 bases to trimming and J lost 4 bases, with 10 bases between them. Germline loops: CDR1 SGHTA, CDR2 FQGNSA. CDR3 nucleotides: TGTGCCAGCAGCTACGCGGGGATCACTGAAGCTTTCTTT. This codes for CASSYAGITEAFF.

Details on this clonotype: A read error may explain this, as a much larger clone is one base away. The CDR3, as DNA: TGTGCCAGCAGTCCCCCAGGGATTGGGGGTTACAATGAGCAGTTCTTC. Translated, it gives CASSPPGIGGYNEQFF. The J gene is TRBJ2-1, the V gene TRBV12-3 or TRBV12-4; tentatively, D is TRBD1 or TRBD2 (5 bases each). V dropped 5 bases and J dropped 4 bases, with 18 bases sitting between them. This CDR3 region has 16 residues.

This clonotype was detected ten times or more. V usage is TRBV7-2 and J usage is TRBJ2-1; D gene uncertain. This CDR3 is built from 12 residues. V lost 6 bases and J lost 6, with 9 bases in between. Germline CDR1 reads SGHTA; CDR2 reads FQGNSA. CDR3 DNA sequence: TGTGCCAGCAGTTCGGGCTTCAATGAGCAGTTCTTC. Amino acid sequence: CASSSGFNEQFF.

The gene calls are TRBV11-2 and TRBJ2-7, with a tentative D call TRBD2 (6 bases). There are 14 residues in the CDR3. The germline V gene encodes CDR1 SGHAT and CDR2 FQNNGV. V dropped 2 bases and J dropped 2 bases, with 10 bases sitting between them. CDR3 coding DNA: TGTGCCAGCAGCTTATCAAGGAGGGCCTACGAGCAGTACGTC. Protein product: CASSLSRRAYEQYV.

In this sample, this clonotype turned up a few times. The rearrangement uses TRBV6-2 or TRBV6-3 and TRBJ2-1, with TRBD1 identical over 9 bases. This CDR3 has 14 amino acids. Germline loops: CDR1 MNHEY, CDR2 SVGEGT. J lost 9 bases, V lost 3 bases, and 6 bases had no gene match. The CDR3 loop reads CASSYSPTGGEQFF. Here the CDR3 DNA reads TGTGCCAGCAGTTATTCACCGACAGGGGGTGAGCAGTTCTTC.

Turning to this clonotype: A much larger clone lies one base from this, so it may be a read error. The genes are TRBV12-3 or TRBV12-4 and TRBJ2-1, with no clear D. The CDR3 has 13 residues. The CDR3 here is CAGSPPRYHEQFF. The DNA for the CDR3 is TGTGCCGGCAGTCCTCCTAGGTACCATGAGCAGTTCTTC.

CDR3 DNA: TGTGCCAGCAGTCTCCCCTTCACAGATACGCAGTATTTT. It translates to CASSLPFTDTQYF. J is TRBJ2-3 and V is TRBV27; unclear D gene. The length of the CDR3 is 13 residues. V was shortened by 5 bases and J by 2 bases, with 8 bases between the two germline ends. The V gene's germline CDR1 is MNHEY and CDR2 SMNVEV (reference sequence).

This clonotype was seen ten or more times. The V gene is TRBV7-3, the J gene TRBJ2-1; D is possibly TRBD2 (7 bases). Trimming left V 2 bases short and J 6 bases short, with 14 bases between. Germline assignment: CDR1 SGHTA and CDR2 FQGTGA. The CDR3 runs 15 residues. CDR3 bases: TGTGCCAGCAGCTTAGTCGGGGGGCTCTCCAATGAGCAGTTCTTC. It specifies CASSLVGGLSNEQFF.

This chain joins TRBV10-2 and TRBJ2-7; tentatively, D is TRBD1 or TRBD2 (6 bases each). Germline V gene lookup returns CDR1 WSHSY and CDR2 SAAADI. The CDR3 totals 14 residues. V lost 8 bases and J 0 bases, leaving 14 bases between the germline ends. The CDR3 DNA sequence: TGCGCCAGCTACCCGGGGGCGCGCTCCTACGAGCAGTACTTC. It is translated as CASYPGARSYEQYF.

This sequence joins TRBV5-4 and TRBJ1-1, with D possibly matching TRBD1 (5 bases). V dropped 4 bases and J dropped 0 bases, with 13 bases sitting between them. Looked up from germline, CDR1 is SGHNT and CDR2 is YYREEE (reference sequence). The CDR3 is 15 amino acids. CDR3 residues: CASSPLDTMNTEAFF. The CDR3 DNA reads TGTGCCAGCAGCCCTCTGGACACCATGAACACTGAAGCTTTCTTT.

This clonotype has a handful of counts. The CDR3 loop reads CASSQEKPLSGANVLTF. CDR3 bases: TGCGCCAGCAGCCAAGAAAAACCGCTCTCTGGGGCCAACGTCCTGACTTTC. The V and J genes are TRBV4-3 and TRBJ2-6, with D hard to call. Trimming cost V 0 bases and J 0 bases, with 9 bases left between them. Per germline, CDR1 LGHNA and CDR2 YSLEER. The CDR3 spans 17 residues.

V is TRBV6-6 and J is TRBJ2-2, with 11 bases fitting TRBD2. Germline V gives CDR1 MNHNY, CDR2 SVGAGI (reference sequence). The CDR3 has 15 residues. V was clipped by 5 bases and J by 5 bases; unmatched bases: 4. CDR3 sequence: CASSALAGETGELFF. CDR3 bases: TGTGCCAGCAGTGCACTAGCGGGGGAGACCGGGGAGCTGTTTTTT.

On this clonotype itself: A clone one base away is much larger, so this may be a read error. Lacking the conserved final phenylalanine or tryptophan, this CDR3 likely reflects a read error. The gene calls are TRBV7-6 and TRBJ1-5, with D unresolved. CDR1 is SGHVS and CDR2 is FNYEAQ in the germline V gene. The length of the CDR3 is 15 residues. V dropped 2 bases and J dropped 2 bases, with 10 bases sitting between them. The CDR3 protein is CASSLYIQGNQPQHS. The CDR3 DNA is TGTGCCAGCAGCTTATACATTCAAGGCAATCAGCCCCAGCATTCT.

This clonotype was counted between two and nine times. This chain connects TRBV7-9 to TRBJ2-5, with 13 bases fitting TRBD2. Germline trimming cut 4 bases from V and 4 bases from J; bases unmatched to any gene: 9. This CDR3 has 17 residues. Germline CDR1 is SEHNR and CDR2 is FQNEAQ (reference sequence). The CDR3 loop reads CASSSGLAGALGETQYF. The CDR3 DNA is TGTGCCAGCAGCTCAGGACTAGCGGGGGCCTTGGGAGAGACCCAGTACTTC.

Many counts were recorded for this clonotype. The chain links TRBV7-9 to TRBJ1-6; D possibly corresponds to TRBD1 (6 bases). V was shortened by 7 bases and J by 7 bases, with 14 bases between the two germline ends. The germline gives CDR1 SEHNR, CDR2 FQNEAQ (reference sequence). The CDR3 consists of 14 residues. In DNA, the CDR3 is TGTGCCAGCAACAGAGGGGGGGTGAATTCACCCCTCCACTTT. This encodes CASNRGGVNSPLHF.

This sequence joins TRBV20-1 and TRBJ2-7, with D possibly being TRBD1 or TRBD2 (6 bases each). Germline V gene data show CDR1 as DFQATT and CDR2 as SNEGSKA (reference sequence). The CDR3 length is 14 residues. Trimming took 0 bases from V and 4 from J, leaving 13 bases between them. The CDR3 loop reads CSARDRRGGYEQYV. The CDR3 DNA is TGCAGTGCTAGAGACAGGAGAGGGGGGTACGAGCAGTACGTC.

This clonotype was counted only a few times. The J gene is TRBJ2-3, the V gene TRBV15; tentatively, D is TRBD1 (6 bases). Trimming pared 5 bases from V and 2 bases from J, leaving 17 bases between. The CDR3 runs 16 residues. Germline V gives CDR1 LNHNV, CDR2 YYDKDF (reference sequence). CDR3 sequence: CATSGRDTDITDTQYF. CDR3 bases: TGTGCCACCAGCGGCCGGGACACGGATATCACAGATACGCAGTATTTT.

The V call is TRBV20-1, the J call TRBJ2-1; 8 nucleotides agree with TRBD2. The CDR3 length is 17 residues. Germline V gene sequence: CDR1 DFQATT, CDR2 SNEGSKA (reference sequence). Trimming cost V 0 bases and J 6 bases; bases outside gene matches: 13. CDR3: CSARDQEKRGRVNEQFF. CDR3 DNA: TGCAGTGCTAGAGATCAGGAGAAGCGGGGGAGGGTCAATGAGCAGTTCTTC.

With regard to this clonotype: It may be a read error: a sequence one base away is much more abundant. The chain combines TRBV7-6 with TRBJ2-2, with 9 bases that match TRBD1. The J segment lost 5 bases and the V segment lost 8 bases, leaving 9 bases of the junction unmatched. CDR3 length: 15 amino acids. The germline V gene encodes CDR1 SGHVS and CDR2 FNYEAQ. The CDR3 is CASGTGQGITGELFF. In nucleotides, the CDR3 is TGTGCCAGCGGCACGGGACAGGGCATAACCGGGGAGCTGTTTTTT.

The table lists this clonotype with a few counts. The chain is built from TRBV10-3 and TRBJ1-2; D possibly corresponds to TRBD1 (5 bases). The CDR3 extends over 14 amino acids. CDR1 and CDR2 from the germline V gene are ENHRY and SYGVKD. Trimming took off 7 bases at V and 3 bases at J, with 15 bases between the two ends. The DNA for the CDR3 is TGTGCCATCAAGACTGGGAGCAGGGACTATGGCTACACCTTC. It encodes CAIKTGSRDYGYTF.

With regard to this clonotype: A read error may explain this, as a much larger clone is one base away. This sequence joins TRBV2 and TRBJ2-2; the D is unclear. Looked up from germline, CDR1 is SNHLY and CDR2 is FYNNEI. CDR3 length equals 12 residues. The CDR3 here is CVNRKNTGELFF. For the CDR3, the DNA is TGTGTCAATCGGAAGAACACCGGGGAGCTGTTTTTT.